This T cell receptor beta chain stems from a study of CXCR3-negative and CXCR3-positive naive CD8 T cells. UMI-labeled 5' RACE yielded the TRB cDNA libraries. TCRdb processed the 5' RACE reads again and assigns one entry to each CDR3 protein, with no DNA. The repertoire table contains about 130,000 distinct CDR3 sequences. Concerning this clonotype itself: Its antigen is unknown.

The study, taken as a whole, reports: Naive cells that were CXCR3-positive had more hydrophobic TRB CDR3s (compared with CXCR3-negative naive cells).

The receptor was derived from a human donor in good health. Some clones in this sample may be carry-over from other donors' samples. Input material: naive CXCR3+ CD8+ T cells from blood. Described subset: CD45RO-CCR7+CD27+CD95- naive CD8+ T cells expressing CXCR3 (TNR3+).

The CDR3 reads CSVSPAYITSTDTQYF. The chain uses TRBV29-1 and TRBJ2-3; as DNA is missing, the TRBD1 call by TCRdb cannot be tested. The germline V gene encodes CDR1 SQVTM and CDR2 ANQGSEA. There are 16 residues in the CDR3.